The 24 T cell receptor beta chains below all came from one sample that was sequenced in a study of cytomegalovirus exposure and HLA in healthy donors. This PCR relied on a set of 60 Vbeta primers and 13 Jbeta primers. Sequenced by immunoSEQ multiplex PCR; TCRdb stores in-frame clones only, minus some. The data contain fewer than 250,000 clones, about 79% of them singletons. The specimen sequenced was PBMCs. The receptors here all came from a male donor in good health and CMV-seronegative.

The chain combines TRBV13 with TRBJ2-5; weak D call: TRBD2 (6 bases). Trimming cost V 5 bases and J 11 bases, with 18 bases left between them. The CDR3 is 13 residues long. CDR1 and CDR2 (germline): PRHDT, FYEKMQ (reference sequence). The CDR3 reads CASSPEAGYAQYF. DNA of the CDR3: TGTGCCAGCAGCCCGGAGGCGGGGTACGCGCAGTACTTC.

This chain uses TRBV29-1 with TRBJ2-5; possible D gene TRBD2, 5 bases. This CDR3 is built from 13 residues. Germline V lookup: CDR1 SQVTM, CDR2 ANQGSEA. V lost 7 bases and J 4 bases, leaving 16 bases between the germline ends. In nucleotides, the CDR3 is TGCAGCGCCCTGGCGTCGGGGTTAGAGACCCAGTACTTC. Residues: CSALASGLETQYF.

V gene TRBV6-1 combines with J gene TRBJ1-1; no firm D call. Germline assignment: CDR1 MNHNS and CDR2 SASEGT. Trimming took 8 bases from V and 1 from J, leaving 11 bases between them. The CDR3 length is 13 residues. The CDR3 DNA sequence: TGTGCCAGCGGCCCGGGAGGGAACACTGAAGCTTTCTTT. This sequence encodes CASGPGGNTEAFF.

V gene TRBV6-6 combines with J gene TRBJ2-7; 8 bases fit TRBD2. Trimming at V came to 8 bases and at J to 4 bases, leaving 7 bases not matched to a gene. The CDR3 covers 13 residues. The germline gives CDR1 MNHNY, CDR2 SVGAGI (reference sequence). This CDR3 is CASQTRGGYEQYF. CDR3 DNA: TGTGCCAGCCAGACCCGGGGGGGATACGAGCAGTACTTC.

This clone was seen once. The CDR3 protein is CASSSRNQPQHF. For the CDR3, the DNA is TGTGCCAGCAGTTCCAGGAATCAGCCCCAGCATTTT. The chain couples TRBV27 to TRBJ1-5, with D unclear. Germline loops: CDR1 MNHEY, CDR2 SMNVEV (reference sequence). Trimming cost V 4 bases and J 4 bases, with 5 bases left between them. The CDR3 has 12 residues.

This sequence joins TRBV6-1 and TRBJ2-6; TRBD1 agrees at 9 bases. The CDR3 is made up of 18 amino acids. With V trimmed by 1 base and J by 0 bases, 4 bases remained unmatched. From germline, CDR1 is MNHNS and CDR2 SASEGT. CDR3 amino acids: CASSEVGTGLSGANVLTF. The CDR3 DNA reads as TGTGCCAGCAGTGAAGTCGGGACAGGGCTCTCTGGGGCCAACGTCCTGACTTTC.

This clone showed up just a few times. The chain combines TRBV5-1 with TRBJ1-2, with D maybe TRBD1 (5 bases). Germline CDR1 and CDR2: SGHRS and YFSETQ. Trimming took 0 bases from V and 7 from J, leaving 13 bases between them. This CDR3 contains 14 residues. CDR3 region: CASSLVDSNSGYTF. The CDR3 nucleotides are TGCGCCAGCAGCTTGGTCGACAGCAATAGTGGCTACACCTTC.

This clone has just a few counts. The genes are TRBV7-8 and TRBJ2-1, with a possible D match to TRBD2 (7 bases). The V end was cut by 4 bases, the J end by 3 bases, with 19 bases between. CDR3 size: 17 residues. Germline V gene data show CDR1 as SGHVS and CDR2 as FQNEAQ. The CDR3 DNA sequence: TGTGCCAGCAGCTCTCTAATCGGACTAGGGGGCTACAATGAGCAGTTCTTC. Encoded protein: CASSSLIGLGGYNEQFF.

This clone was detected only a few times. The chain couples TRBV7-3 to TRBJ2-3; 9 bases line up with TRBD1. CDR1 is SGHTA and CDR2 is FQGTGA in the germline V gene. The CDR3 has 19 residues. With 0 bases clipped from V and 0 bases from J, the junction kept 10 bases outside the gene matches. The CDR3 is CASSLTASTGGVSTDTQYF. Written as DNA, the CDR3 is TGTGCCAGCAGCTTAACTGCGTCAACAGGGGGCGTAAGCACAGATACGCAGTATTTT. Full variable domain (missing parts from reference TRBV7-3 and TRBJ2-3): GAGVSQTPSNKVTEKGKYVELRCDPISGHTALYWYRQSLGQGPEFLIYFQGTGAADDSGLPNDRFFAVRPEGSVSTLKIQRTERGDSAVYLCASSLTASTGGVSTDTQYFGPGTRLTVL.

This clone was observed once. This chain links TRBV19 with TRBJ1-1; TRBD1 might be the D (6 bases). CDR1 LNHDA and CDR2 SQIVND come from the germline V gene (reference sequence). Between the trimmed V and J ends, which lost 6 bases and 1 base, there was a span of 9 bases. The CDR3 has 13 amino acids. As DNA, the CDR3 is TGTGCCAGTAGCCCGGGACAGAACACTGAAGCTTTCTTT. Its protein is CASSPGQNTEAFF.

Here the CDR3 reads CASSYSRRGSTDTQYF. CDR3 nucleotides: TGTGCCAGCAGTTACTCGCGGCGGGGTAGCACAGATACGCAGTATTTT. The V and J genes are TRBV6-5 and TRBJ2-3; D may be TRBD2 (6 bases). The CDR3 is 16 residues long. Trimming removed 0 bases at V and 0 bases at J, with 10 bases between. From germline, CDR1 is MNHEY and CDR2 SVGAGI.

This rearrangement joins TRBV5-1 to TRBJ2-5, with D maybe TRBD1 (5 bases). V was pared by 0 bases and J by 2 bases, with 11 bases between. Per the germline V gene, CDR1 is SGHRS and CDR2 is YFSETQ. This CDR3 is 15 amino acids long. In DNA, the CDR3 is TGCGCCAGCAGCTTGGTAGCAGGGAAACAAGAGACCCAGTACTTC. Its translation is CASSLVAGKQETQYF.

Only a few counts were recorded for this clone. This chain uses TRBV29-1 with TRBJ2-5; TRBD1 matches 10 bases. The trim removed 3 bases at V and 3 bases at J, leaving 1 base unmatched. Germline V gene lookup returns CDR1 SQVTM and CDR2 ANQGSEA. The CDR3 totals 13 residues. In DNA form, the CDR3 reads TGCAGCGTTGAGACAGGGGGCAAAGAGACCCAGTACTTC. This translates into CSVETGGKETQYF. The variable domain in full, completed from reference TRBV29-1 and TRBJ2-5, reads SAVISQKPSRDICQRGTSLTIQCQVDSQVTMMFWYRQQPGQSLTLIATANQGSEATYESGFVIDKFPISRPNLTFSTLTVSNMSPEDSSIYLCSVETGGKETQYFGPGTRLLVL.

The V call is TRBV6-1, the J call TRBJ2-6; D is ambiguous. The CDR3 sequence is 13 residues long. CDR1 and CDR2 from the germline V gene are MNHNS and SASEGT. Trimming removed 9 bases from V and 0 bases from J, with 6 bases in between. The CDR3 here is CASKSSGANVLTF. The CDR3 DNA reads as TGTGCCAGTAAGAGCTCTGGGGCCAACGTCCTGACTTTC.

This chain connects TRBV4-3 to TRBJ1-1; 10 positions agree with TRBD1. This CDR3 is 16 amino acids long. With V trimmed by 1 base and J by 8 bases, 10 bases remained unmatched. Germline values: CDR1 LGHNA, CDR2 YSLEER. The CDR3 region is CASSQGKRQGAKEAFF. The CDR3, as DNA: TGCGCCAGCAGCCAAGGAAAACGACAGGGGGCGAAAGAAGCTTTCTTT.

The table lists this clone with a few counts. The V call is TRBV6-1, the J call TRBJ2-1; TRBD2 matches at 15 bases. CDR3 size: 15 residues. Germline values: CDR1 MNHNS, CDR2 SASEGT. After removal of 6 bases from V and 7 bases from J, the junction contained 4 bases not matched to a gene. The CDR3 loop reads CASSQGLAGGNEQFF. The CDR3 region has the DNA TGTGCCAGCAGCCAGGGACTAGCGGGAGGTAATGAGCAGTTCTTC.

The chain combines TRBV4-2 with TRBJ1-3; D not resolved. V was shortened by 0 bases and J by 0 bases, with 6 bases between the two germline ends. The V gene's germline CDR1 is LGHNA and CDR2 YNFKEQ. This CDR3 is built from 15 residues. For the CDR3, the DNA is TGTGCCAGCAGCCAAGATGGGCACTCTGGAAACACCATATATTTT. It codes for CASSQDGHSGNTIYF.

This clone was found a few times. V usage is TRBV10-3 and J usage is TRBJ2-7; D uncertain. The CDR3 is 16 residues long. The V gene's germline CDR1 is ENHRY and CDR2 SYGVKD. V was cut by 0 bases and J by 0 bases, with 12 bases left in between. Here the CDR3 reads CAISESYALSSYEQYF. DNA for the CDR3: TGTGCCATCAGTGAGTCTTACGCCTTGAGCTCCTACGAGCAGTACTTC.

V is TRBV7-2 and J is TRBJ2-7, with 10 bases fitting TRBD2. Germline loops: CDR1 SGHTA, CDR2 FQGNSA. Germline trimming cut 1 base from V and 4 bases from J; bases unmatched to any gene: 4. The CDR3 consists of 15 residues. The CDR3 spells CASSLGTSGLYEQYF. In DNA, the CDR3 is TGTGCCAGCAGCTTAGGGACTAGCGGATTATACGAGCAGTACTTC. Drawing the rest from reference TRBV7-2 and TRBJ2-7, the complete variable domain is GAGVSQSPSNKVTEKGKDVELRCDPISGHTALYWYRQSLGQGLEFLIYFQGNSAPDKSGLPSDRFSAERTGGSVSTLTIQRTQQEDSAVYLCASSLGTSGLYEQYFGPGTRLTVT.

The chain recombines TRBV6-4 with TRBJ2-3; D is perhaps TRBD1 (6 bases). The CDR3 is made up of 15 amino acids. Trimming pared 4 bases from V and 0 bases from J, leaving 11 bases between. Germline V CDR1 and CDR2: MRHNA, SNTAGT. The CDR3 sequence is CASSASRGSTDTQYF. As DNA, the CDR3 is TGTGCCAGCAGTGCATCTAGGGGGAGCACAGATACGCAGTATTTT.

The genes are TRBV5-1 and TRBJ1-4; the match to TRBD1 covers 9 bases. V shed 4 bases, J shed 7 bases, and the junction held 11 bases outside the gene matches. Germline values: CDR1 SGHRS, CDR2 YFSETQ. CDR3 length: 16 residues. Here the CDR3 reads CASSLNHRGLGEKLFF. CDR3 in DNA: TGCGCCAGCAGCCTAAATCACAGGGGGCTAGGTGAAAAACTGTTTTTT. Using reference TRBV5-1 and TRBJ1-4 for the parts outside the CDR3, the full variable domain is KAGVTQTPRYLIKTRGQQVTLSCSPISGHRSVSWYQQTPGQGLQFLFEYFSETQRNKGNFPGRFSGRQFSNSRSEMNVSTLELGDSALYLCASSLNHRGLGEKLFFGSGTQLSVL.

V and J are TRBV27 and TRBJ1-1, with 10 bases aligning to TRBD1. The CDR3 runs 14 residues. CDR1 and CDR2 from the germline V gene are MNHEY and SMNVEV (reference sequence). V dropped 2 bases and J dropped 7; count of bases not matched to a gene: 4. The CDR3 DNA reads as TGTGCCAGCAGTTTAGATTGGACAGGGGGTGAAGCTTTCTTT. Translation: CASSLDWTGGEAFF.

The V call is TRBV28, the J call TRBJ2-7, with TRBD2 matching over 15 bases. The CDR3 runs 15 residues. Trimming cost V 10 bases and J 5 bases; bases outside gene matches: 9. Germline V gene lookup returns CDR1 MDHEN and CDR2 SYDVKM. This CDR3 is CATRTSGRAFDEQYF. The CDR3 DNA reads TGTGCCACCAGGACTAGCGGGAGGGCCTTCGACGAGCAGTACTTC. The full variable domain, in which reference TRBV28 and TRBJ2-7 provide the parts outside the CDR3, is DVKVTQSSRYLVKRTGEKVFLECVQDMDHENMFWYRQDPGLGLRLIYFSYDVKMKEKGDIPEGYSVSREKKERFSLILESASTNQTSMYLCATRTSGRAFDEQYFGPGTRLTVT.

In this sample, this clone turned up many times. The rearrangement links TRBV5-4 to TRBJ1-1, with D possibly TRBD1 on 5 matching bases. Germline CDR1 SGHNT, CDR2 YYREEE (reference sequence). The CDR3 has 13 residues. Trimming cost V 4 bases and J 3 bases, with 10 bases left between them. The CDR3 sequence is CASSQKGDTEAFF. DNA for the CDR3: TGTGCCAGCAGCCAAAAAGGGGACACTGAAGCTTTCTTT.